This T cell receptor (beta chain) stems from a study of blood T cell repertoires in COVID-19. Only in-frame clones appear in the TCRdb table, and some are missing; sequencing was by immunoSEQ multiplex PCR. This table has roughly 330,000 clones, around 89% appearing once. In germline, CDR1 is SGDLS, CDR2 YYNGEE. Trimming stripped 0 bases from V and 2 bases from J, with 13 bases between. CDR3 length: 16 amino acids. The J gene is TRBJ2-3, the V gene TRBV9; D may be TRBD2 (5 bases). Material: peripheral blood. The clonotype was recovered from a man aged 18-30 years who had recovered from COVID-19. This chain's CDR3 is CASSVVGGFNTDTQYF. The CDR3 region has the DNA TGTGCCAGCAGCGTAGTCGGCGGGTTTAACACAGATACGCAGTATTTT.